These T cell receptor beta chains were read from a single sample in a study of beta chain features in type 1 diabetes. TCRdb's table, derived via immunoSEQ multiplex PCR, lists solely in-frame clones and lacks some. The table lists hundreds of thousands of clones, 13% of them singletons. The sample was naive CD4+ T cells from blood. These TCRs come from a man aged 18 to 30 with type 1 diabetes. Each CDR3 is given with its conserved first and last residue. Fields, in order: J gene, V gene, D gene, clone size, CDR3 length, CDR3 protein, CDR3 DNA. A D gene is named only where the DNA matches it firmly. Expanded clones get a size class; other rows say once, few or many, or leave the size out.

j_call: TRBJ1-1; v_call: TRBV30; d_call: .; clone_size: few; cdr3_length: 8; cdr3_aa: CACLPAFF; cdr3_nt: TGTGCCTGCCTACCAGCTTTCTTT
j_call: TRBJ2-2; v_call: TRBV7-2; d_call: .; clone_size: .; cdr3_length: 15; cdr3_aa: CASSLVGRATGELFF; cdr3_nt: TGTGCCAGCAGCTTAGTGGGCAGGGCCACCGGGGAGCTGTTTTTT
j_call: TRBJ2-3; v_call: TRBV10-3; d_call: .; clone_size: few; cdr3_length: 13; cdr3_aa: CAISAGITDTQYF; cdr3_nt: TGTGCCATCAGCGCAGGGATCACAGATACGCAGTATTTT
j_call: TRBJ2-7; v_call: TRBV28; d_call: TRBD1; clone_size: .; cdr3_length: 14; cdr3_aa: CASSLPGGAYEQYF; cdr3_nt: TGTGCCAGCAGTTTGCCAGGGGGCGCGTACGAGCAGTACTTC
j_call: TRBJ1-6; v_call: TRBV19; d_call: .; clone_size: .; cdr3_length: 16; cdr3_aa: CASSTYQGGFGSPLHF; cdr3_nt: TGTGCCAGTAGTACCTACCAAGGCGGATTCGGTTCACCCCTCCACTTT
j_call: TRBJ1-2; v_call: TRBV28; d_call: .; clone_size: few; cdr3_length: 14; cdr3_aa: CASSSPGDGYGYTF; cdr3_nt: TGTGCCAGCAGTTCCCCAGGGGACGGATATGGCTACACCTTC
j_call: TRBJ1-4; v_call: TRBV7-9; d_call: .; clone_size: few; cdr3_length: 13; cdr3_aa: CASSLDAGEKLFF; cdr3_nt: TGTGCCAGCAGCTTAGATGCGGGTGAAAAACTGTTTTTT
j_call: TRBJ2-1; v_call: TRBV7-2; d_call: .; clone_size: .; cdr3_length: 16; cdr3_aa: CASSLRQPILDNEQFF; cdr3_nt: TGTGCCAGCAGCTTAAGACAGCCGATTCTGGACAATGAGCAGTTCTTC
j_call: TRBJ2-1; v_call: TRBV11-3; d_call: .; clone_size: .; cdr3_length: 12; cdr3_aa: CASSPQDWLRFF; cdr3_nt: TGTGCCAGCAGCCCACAGGACTGGTTGCGGTTCTTC
j_call: TRBJ1-6; v_call: TRBV10-3; d_call: .; clone_size: .; cdr3_length: 15; cdr3_aa: CAISEPSSANSPLHF; cdr3_nt: TGTGCCATCAGTGAACCTAGTAGCGCGAATTCACCCCTCCACTTT
j_call: TRBJ2-3; v_call: TRBV5-4; d_call: TRBD2; clone_size: .; cdr3_length: 15; cdr3_aa: CASSLAGGGGDTQYF; cdr3_nt: TGTGCCAGCAGCTTGGCCGGGGGGGGTGGAGATACGCAGTATTTT
j_call: TRBJ2-7; v_call: TRBV5-1; d_call: TRBD1; clone_size: .; cdr3_length: 15; cdr3_aa: CASSSQTGGPYEQYF; cdr3_nt: TGCGCCAGCAGCTCCCAAACAGGGGGACCCTACGAGCAGTACTTC
j_call: TRBJ1-5; v_call: TRBV12-5; d_call: .; clone_size: .; cdr3_length: 16; cdr3_aa: CASGLGEGIWNQPQHF; cdr3_nt: TGTGCTAGTGGTTTGGGTGAGGGGATATGGAATCAGCCCCAGCATTTT
j_call: TRBJ2-5; v_call: TRBV15; d_call: .; clone_size: .; cdr3_length: 13; cdr3_aa: CATSRDGKETQYF; cdr3_nt: TGTGCCACCAGCAGGGACGGAAAAGAGACCCAGTACTTC
j_call: TRBJ1-4; v_call: TRBV7-9; d_call: .; clone_size: few; cdr3_length: 14; cdr3_aa: CASSLGATNEKLFF; cdr3_nt: TGTGCCAGCAGCCTAGGGGCAACTAATGAAAAACTGTTTTTT
j_call: TRBJ1-6; v_call: TRBV10-3; d_call: .; clone_size: .; cdr3_length: 15; cdr3_aa: CAISESPGEDSPLHF; cdr3_nt: TGTGCCATCAGTGAGTCACCAGGGGAAGATTCACCCCTCCACTTT
j_call: TRBJ2-5; v_call: TRBV28; d_call: .; clone_size: few; cdr3_length: 14; cdr3_aa: CASSLPQGFETQYF; cdr3_nt: TGTGCCAGCAGTTTACCCCAAGGATTCGAGACCCAGTACTTC
j_call: TRBJ2-3; v_call: TRBV14; d_call: .; clone_size: .; cdr3_length: 16; cdr3_aa: CASSQVGPPPTDTQYF; cdr3_nt: TGTGCCAGCAGCCAAGTTGGCCCCCCTCCCACAGATACGCAGTATTTT
j_call: TRBJ1-4; v_call: TRBV7-2; d_call: .; clone_size: few; cdr3_length: 16; cdr3_aa: CASSFGGVATNEKLFF; cdr3_nt: TGTGCCAGCAGCTTTGGAGGCGTCGCAACTAATGAAAAACTGTTTTTT
j_call: TRBJ2-7; v_call: TRBV27; d_call: .; clone_size: .; cdr3_length: 17; cdr3_aa: CASRRGSGGRQAYEQYF; cdr3_nt: TGTGCCAGCAGGAGGGGCTCCGGGGGGCGTCAAGCGTACGAGCAGTACTTC
j_call: TRBJ2-1; v_call: TRBV2; d_call: .; clone_size: few; cdr3_length: 13; cdr3_aa: CASKGGRDGEQFF; cdr3_nt: TGTGCCAGCAAGGGGGGCAGGGACGGTGAGCAGTTCTTC
j_call: TRBJ2-1; v_call: TRBV9; d_call: TRBD2; clone_size: .; cdr3_length: 15; cdr3_aa: CASGEKRGVYNEQFF; cdr3_nt: TGTGCCAGCGGCGAGAAGCGGGGGGTATACAATGAGCAGTTCTTC
j_call: TRBJ2-7; v_call: TRBV27; d_call: .; clone_size: .; cdr3_length: 16; cdr3_aa: CASSLSWGQGPYEQYF; cdr3_nt: TGTGCCAGCAGTTTATCCTGGGGGCAGGGTCCCTACGAGCAGTACTTC
j_call: TRBJ2-7; v_call: TRBV29-1; d_call: .; clone_size: few; cdr3_length: 14; cdr3_aa: CSVARLKNSYEQYF; cdr3_nt: TGCAGCGTTGCGAGACTGAAAAACTCCTACGAGCAGTACTTC
j_call: TRBJ2-3; v_call: TRBV10-3; d_call: TRBD2; clone_size: .; cdr3_length: 14; cdr3_aa: CAISPSSGADTQYF; cdr3_nt: TGTGCCATCAGTCCCTCAAGCGGGGCAGATACGCAGTATTTT
j_call: TRBJ1-2; v_call: TRBV11-2; d_call: .; clone_size: .; cdr3_length: 15; cdr3_aa: CASSEMRGTHYGYTF; cdr3_nt: TGTGCCAGCAGCGAGATGCGGGGGACCCACTATGGCTACACCTTC
j_call: TRBJ2-2; v_call: TRBV6-5; d_call: .; clone_size: .; cdr3_length: 14; cdr3_aa: CASSYSRDTGELFF; cdr3_nt: TGTGCCAGCAGTTACTCCAGAGACACCGGGGAGCTGTTTTTT
j_call: TRBJ1-3; v_call: TRBV2; d_call: TRBD1; clone_size: .; cdr3_length: 15; cdr3_aa: CASSTDRVTGNTIYF; cdr3_nt: TGTGCCAGCAGCACGGACAGGGTGACTGGAAACACCATATATTTT
j_call: TRBJ2-1; v_call: TRBV27; d_call: .; clone_size: .; cdr3_length: 14; cdr3_aa: CASSGGTVYNEQFF; cdr3_nt: TGTGCCAGCAGCGGCGGGACAGTCTACAATGAGCAGTTCTTC
j_call: TRBJ1-5; v_call: TRBV4-1; d_call: .; clone_size: few; cdr3_length: 16; cdr3_aa: CASSQDGKAGNQPQHF; cdr3_nt: TGCGCCAGCAGCCAAGATGGGAAGGCAGGGAATCAGCCCCAGCATTTT
j_call: TRBJ2-4; v_call: TRBV6-5; d_call: TRBD1; clone_size: few; cdr3_length: 15; cdr3_aa: CASSYEGGVKNIQYF; cdr3_nt: TGTGCCAGCAGTTACGAAGGGGGCGTCAAAAACATTCAGTACTTC
j_call: TRBJ2-7; v_call: TRBV4-1; d_call: TRBD2; clone_size: few; cdr3_length: 13; cdr3_aa: CASSQVGLAGEYF; cdr3_nt: TGCGCCAGCAGCCAAGTCGGGCTAGCGGGGGAGTACTTC
j_call: TRBJ2-7; v_call: TRBV5-4; d_call: TRBD1; clone_size: few; cdr3_length: 16; cdr3_aa: CASSKGDRGVTYEQYF; cdr3_nt: TGTGCCAGCAGCAAAGGTGACAGGGGAGTCACCTACGAGCAGTACTTC
j_call: TRBJ2-7; v_call: TRBV25-1; d_call: TRBD2; clone_size: .; cdr3_length: 16; cdr3_aa: CASSRSGGGISYEQYF; cdr3_nt: TGTGCCAGCAGTCGAAGCGGGGGCGGGATCTCCTACGAGCAGTACTTC
j_call: TRBJ2-1; v_call: TRBV7-2; d_call: TRBD2; clone_size: .; cdr3_length: 18; cdr3_aa: CASSPGLAGGLVYNEQFF; cdr3_nt: TGTGCCAGCAGTCCAGGACTAGCGGGGGGGCTAGTTTACAATGAGCAGTTCTTC
j_call: TRBJ1-1; v_call: TRBV25-1; d_call: .; clone_size: few; cdr3_length: 16; cdr3_aa: CASSEGGVGRNTEAFF; cdr3_nt: TGTGCCAGCAGTGAAGGGGGGGTAGGGAGGAACACTGAAGCTTTCTTT
j_call: TRBJ2-6; v_call: TRBV29-1; d_call: .; clone_size: .; cdr3_length: 15; cdr3_aa: CSVAQGDTGANVLTF; cdr3_nt: TGCAGCGTTGCGCAGGGAGATACTGGGGCCAACGTCCTGACTTTC
j_call: TRBJ2-7; v_call: TRBV4-1; d_call: .; clone_size: .; cdr3_length: 13; cdr3_aa: CASSPTPVDEQYF; cdr3_nt: TGCGCCAGCAGCCCGACCCCGGTGGACGAGCAGTACTTC
j_call: TRBJ1-1; v_call: TRBV10-3; d_call: TRBD1; clone_size: .; cdr3_length: 15; cdr3_aa: CAISESGQTNTEAFF; cdr3_nt: TGTGCCATCAGTGAGTCGGGACAGACGAACACTGAAGCTTTCTTT
j_call: TRBJ2-7; v_call: TRBV10-3; d_call: .; clone_size: .; cdr3_length: 15; cdr3_aa: CAISAGSGHDYEQYF; cdr3_nt: TGTGCCATCAGTGCAGGATCCGGACACGACTACGAGCAGTACTTC
j_call: TRBJ2-7; v_call: TRBV5-1; d_call: .; clone_size: .; cdr3_length: 16; cdr3_aa: CASSLGGTAGTYEQYF; cdr3_nt: TGCGCCAGCAGCTTGGGCGGGACAGCGGGCACGTACGAGCAGTACTTC
j_call: TRBJ2-5; v_call: TRBV7-2; d_call: TRBD2; clone_size: few; cdr3_length: 15; cdr3_aa: CASSRQGAGQETQYF; cdr3_nt: TGTGCCAGCAGCCGCCAGGGAGCGGGACAAGAGACCCAGTACTTC
j_call: TRBJ1-3; v_call: TRBV10-3; d_call: .; clone_size: .; cdr3_length: 13; cdr3_aa: CAIRTDRAGAIYF; cdr3_nt: TGTGCCATCAGGACGGACAGAGCCGGCGCCATATATTTT
j_call: TRBJ2-7; v_call: TRBV14; d_call: .; clone_size: few; cdr3_length: 13; cdr3_aa: CASSPRDGYEQYF; cdr3_nt: TGTGCCAGCAGCCCCCGGGACGGCTACGAGCAGTACTTC
j_call: TRBJ2-7; v_call: TRBV6-5; d_call: .; clone_size: .; cdr3_length: 13; cdr3_aa: CASSYVPDRTQYF; cdr3_nt: TGTGCCAGCAGTTACGTTCCCGACAGGACGCAGTACTTC
j_call: TRBJ2-7; v_call: TRBV6-5; d_call: .; clone_size: few; cdr3_length: 11; cdr3_aa: CASSGLYEQYF; cdr3_nt: TGTGCCAGCTCAGGCCTCTACGAGCAGTACTTC
j_call: TRBJ1-5; v_call: TRBV5-1; d_call: .; clone_size: .; cdr3_length: 14; cdr3_aa: CASSLGVGDQPQHF; cdr3_nt: TGCGCCAGCAGCTTGGGCGTGGGGGACCAGCCCCAGCATTTT
j_call: TRBJ1-2; v_call: TRBV11-3; d_call: TRBD1; clone_size: .; cdr3_length: 13; cdr3_aa: CASSSTGLYGYTF; cdr3_nt: TGTGCCAGCAGCTCGACAGGGCTCTATGGCTACACCTTC
j_call: TRBJ1-2; v_call: TRBV30; d_call: .; clone_size: few; cdr3_length: 11; cdr3_aa: CAWSVNYGYTF; cdr3_nt: TGTGCCTGGAGTGTCAACTATGGCTACACCTTC
j_call: TRBJ2-7; v_call: TRBV25-1; d_call: .; clone_size: .; cdr3_length: 12; cdr3_aa: CASRNGVWEQYF; cdr3_nt: TGTGCCAGCAGGAATGGGGTATGGGAGCAGTACTTC
j_call: TRBJ1-1; v_call: TRBV7-9; d_call: TRBD1; clone_size: few; cdr3_length: 15; cdr3_aa: CASSAGQGGNTEAFF; cdr3_nt: TGTGCCAGCAGCGCTGGACAGGGGGGGAACACTGAAGCTTTCTTT
j_call: TRBJ2-1; v_call: TRBV7-8; d_call: TRBD2; clone_size: .; cdr3_length: 17; cdr3_aa: CASSYNLTSAYSDEQFF; cdr3_nt: TGTGCCAGCAGCTATAACCTGACTAGCGCTTACTCGGATGAGCAGTTCTTC
j_call: TRBJ2-5; v_call: TRBV6-6; d_call: TRBD2; clone_size: few; cdr3_length: 14; cdr3_aa: CASSYLETAGAYYF; cdr3_nt: TGTGCCAGCAGTTACCTGGAGACAGCGGGGGCCTACTACTTC
j_call: TRBJ2-2; v_call: TRBV30; d_call: .; clone_size: .; cdr3_length: 14; cdr3_aa: CAWSQDRVTGELFF; cdr3_nt: TGTGCCTGGAGTCAGGACAGAGTCACCGGGGAGCTGTTTTTT
j_call: TRBJ1-1; v_call: TRBV30; d_call: .; clone_size: few; cdr3_length: 15; cdr3_aa: CAWSVLGTDNTEAFF; cdr3_nt: TGTGCCTGGAGTGTACTTGGGACGGATAACACTGAAGCTTTCTTT
j_call: TRBJ1-1; v_call: TRBV5-1; d_call: TRBD1; clone_size: few; cdr3_length: 18; cdr3_aa: CASSWGDPGQGLNTEAFF; cdr3_nt: TGCGCCAGCAGCTGGGGGGACCCCGGACAGGGGTTGAACACTGAAGCTTTCTTT
j_call: TRBJ2-3; v_call: TRBV18; d_call: .; clone_size: few; cdr3_length: 15; cdr3_aa: CASSRAGKVVDTQYF; cdr3_nt: TGTGCCAGCTCACGCGCAGGGAAAGTAGTAGATACGCAGTATTTT
j_call: TRBJ2-5; v_call: TRBV30; d_call: TRBD2; clone_size: .; cdr3_length: 16; cdr3_aa: CAWSVPSGGVQETQYF; cdr3_nt: TGTGCCTGGAGTGTACCCAGCGGGGGGGTACAAGAGACCCAGTACTTC
j_call: TRBJ2-1; v_call: TRBV4-1; d_call: .; clone_size: few; cdr3_length: 16; cdr3_aa: CASSQDRSGSYNEQFF; cdr3_nt: TGCGCCAGCAGCCAAGATCGTAGCGGCTCCTACAATGAGCAGTTCTTC
j_call: TRBJ1-1; v_call: TRBV30; d_call: .; clone_size: few; cdr3_length: 12; cdr3_aa: CAWSNPRGMAFF; cdr3_nt: TGTGCCTGGAGTAACCCACGAGGGATGGCTTTCTTT